What follows are 10 T cell receptor beta chains derived from one specimen sequenced in a study of vaccination effects on CD4 cells after COVID-19. Their target antigens are unknown. Antigen-specific CD4+ T cell clonotypes were called by their expansion after viral peptide-pool culture in ViraFEST. Between days 10 and 11 of culture, CD4+ T cells were separated out. Participants were given two doses of BNT162b2 or mRNA-1273 vaccine. Produced via immunoSEQ multiplex PCR; TCRdb's table is partial and in-frame only. The sample comprises 25,000 to 35,000 clones, 60% to 80% of which are singletons, and approximately 14% rests with the top ten. The sample in question was CD4+ T cells from PBMCs cultured with HCoV-229E spike peptides, obtained after COVID-19 vaccination. These receptor sequences come from a human donor who received a COVID-19 vaccine.

The sample holds one count of this clone. The chain couples TRBV5-5 to TRBJ1-4; TRBD1 matches 9 bases. Germline CDR1 and CDR2: SGHKS and YYEKEE (reference sequence). This CDR3 is built from 14 residues. Unmatched junction bases numbered 5, after V lost 5 bases and J lost 6 bases. The CDR3 is CASRVGQGYEKLFF. For the CDR3, the DNA is TGTGCCAGCAGGGTGGGACAGGGCTATGAAAAACTGTTTTTT.

The chain couples TRBV4-1 to TRBJ2-5; 8 positions match TRBD2. This CDR3 region has 19 residues. Looked up from germline, CDR1 is MGHRA and CDR2 is YSYEKL. V gave up 2 bases and J gave up 1 base; unmatched junction bases: 15. The CDR3, as DNA: TGCGCCAGCAGCCAAAAGATACCGTTCCGGGCGGGAGGCCAAGAGACCCAGTACTTC. As protein: CASSQKIPFRAGGQETQYF.

The CDR3 DNA sequence: TGTGCCAGCAGCCAATATAATTCACCCCTCCACTTT. This translates into CASSQYNSPLHF. The gene calls are TRBV11-1 and TRBJ1-6; D gene uncertain. With 5 bases removed from V and 4 bases from J, the gap between germline ends came to 3 bases. Germline-derived CDR1 and CDR2 are SGHAT and FQDESV (reference sequence). The CDR3 covers 12 residues.

V usage is TRBV12-2 and J usage is TRBJ2-1; the table names TRBD2, a call not compared with the DNA. TRBV12-2 is a recognized pseudogene. The CDR3 spans 20 residues. This chain's CDR3 is CASRLAFLAGYAPTMNEQFF. CDR3 nucleotides: TGTGCAAGTCGCTTAGCATTCTTAGCGGGATACGCCCCGACAATGAATGAGCAGTTCTTC.

V gene TRBV18 combines with J gene TRBJ2-3; D gene ambiguous. V dropped 2 bases and J dropped 3 bases, with 3 bases sitting between them. Germline CDR1 and CDR2: KGHSH and LQKENI. The CDR3 totals 12 residues. The CDR3 is CASSPRTDTQYF. CDR3 bases: TGTGCCAGCTCACCAAGGACAGATACGCAGTATTTT.

J is TRBJ1-4 and V is TRBV18, with a tentative D call TRBD1 (5 bases). Germline loops: CDR1 KGHSH, CDR2 LQKENI. Between the trimmed V and J ends, which lost 1 base and 7 bases, there was a span of 13 bases. The length of the CDR3 is 15 residues. CDR3 sequence (DNA): TGTGCCAGCTCACCACTAAGGGACGTCCCTGAAAAACTGTTTTTT. Its protein is CASSPLRDVPEKLFF. Filled out from reference TRBV18 and TRBJ1-4, the complete variable domain reads NAGVMQNPRHLVRRRGQEARLRCSPMKGHSHVYWYRQLPEEGLKFMVYLQKENIIDESGMPKERFSAEFPKEGPSILRIQQVVRGDSAAYFCASSPLRDVPEKLFFGSGTQLSVL.

This chain connects TRBV10-1 to TRBJ2-7; 11 nucleotides align to TRBD2. This CDR3 comprises 15 residues. Trimming took 4 bases from V and 4 from J; bases not matched to a gene: 6. Looked up from germline, CDR1 is WNHNN and CDR2 is SYGVQD (reference sequence). The CDR3 loop is CASSGSGTSGYEQYF. CDR3 in DNA: TGCGCCAGCAGTGGTAGCGGGACTAGCGGTTACGAGCAGTACTTC.

The chain carries TRBV20-1 and TRBJ1-1, with TRBD1 matching 8 bases. V shed 2 bases and J 8 bases; nucleotides not matched to a gene: 1. CDR3 length: 11 amino acids. The germline CDR1 and CDR2 sequences are DFQATT and SNEGSKA (reference sequence). CDR3 bases: TGCAGTGCTAGACGGGACAGGGAAGCTTTCTTT. Protein sequence: CSARRDREAFF.

This clone has a single count. This rearrangement joins TRBV7-2 to TRBJ2-1; 7 bases map to TRBD1. The CDR3 sequence is 13 residues long. Trimming removed 5 bases from V and 12 bases from J; junction bases left unmatched: 10. Germline loops: CDR1 SGHTA, CDR2 FQGNSA. CDR3 DNA sequence: TGTGCCAGCAGCGACGACAGGGACGGTCGGCAGTTCTTC. Translation: CASSDDRDGRQFF. Full variable domain (remainder filled in from reference TRBV7-2 and TRBJ2-1): GAGVSQSPSNKVTEKGKDVELRCDPISGHTALYWYRQSLGQGLEFLIYFQGNSAPDKSGLPSDRFSAERTGGSVSTLTIQRTQQEDSAVYLCASSDDRDGRQFFGPGTRLTVL.

This clone was counted a single time. V and J are TRBV9 and TRBJ2-5; 9 bases are a match to TRBD2. The CDR3 runs to 15 residues. The germline gives CDR1 SGDLS, CDR2 YYNGEE. Trimming removed 3 bases from V and 5 bases from J; junction bases left unmatched: 8. CDR3 loop: CASSAGTSSWETQYF. CDR3 DNA: TGTGCCAGCAGCGCCGGGACTAGCTCCTGGGAGACCCAGTACTTC.